This TCR beta chain was identified in a study of cytomegalovirus exposure and HLA in healthy donors. Across the study: A subsequent analysis stated that the 100 to 150 validation repertoires were run on the same platform as the roughly 620 first-cohort repertoires.

Here immunoSEQ multiplex PCR was the method, and the copy in TCRdb shows in-frame clones only, minus some. The sample consists of some 140,000 clones, around four fifths of them appearing once. Trimming shortened V by 6 bases and J by 7 bases, and 18 bases separated the two germline ends. From germline, CDR1 is MNHNY and CDR2 SVGAGI (reference sequence). The CDR3 length is 14 residues. The count of this clone is one. Its matching antigen is unknown. Study-level points and caveats: Cytomegalovirus status was reportedly diagnosed by the classifier with high sensitivity and specificity. According to a subsequent analysis, TCR clusters from the first cohort were inclined to appear together in the roughly 120 validation repertoires. Listed as cytomegalovirus-associated were 150 or so TCR beta chains.

The chain employs TRBV6-6 and TRBJ1-1, with D possibly TRBD1 on 6 matching bases. This sequence originates from a woman under 40 in good health and CMV-seronegative. Sequencing was carried out using PBMCs. The CDR3 region has the DNA TGTGCCAGCAGGCTCGAACAGGGAAGGGGTGAAGCTTTCTTT. It is translated as CASRLEQGRGEAFF.